These T cell receptor beta chains were read from a single sample in a study of blood T cells in healthy people across ages. MiXCR, run by TCRdb on the 5' RACE reads, gives a single entry per CDR3 protein. The sample lists fewer than 2,000,000 distinct CDR3 sequences, approximately 39% occurring once. The material sequenced was blood. These receptors were taken from a human donor in good health. Each CDR3 is given without its conserved first and last residue. The order of the fields is CDR3 length, V gene, CDR3 protein.

15 | TRBV20-1 | SAPTSQGPSSYNEQF
12 | TRBV25-1 | ASSEVNKNTEAF
14 | TRBV20-1 | SARGLAGALGNEQF
15 | TRBV6-2/TRBV6-3 | ASGWWPQDGPNYGYT
16 | TRBV5-1 | ASSPLWQTGAIQETQY
10 | TRBV20-1 | SASILAPEQF
12 | TRBV28 | ASSLLALVGEQY
13 | TRBV7-2 | ASSSKYSYNSPLH
14 | TRBV6-5 | ASSYSIGQVHNEQF
11 | TRBV6-5 | ASSYSGLAEAF
14 | TRBV5-1 | ASSGTTSGGAGEQF
9 | TRBV2 | STRERNEQF
11 | TRBV29-1 | SALGGATGELF
11 | TRBV13 | ASSTLSTGGYT
12 | TRBV7-9 | ASSCPGHGTEAF
12 | TRBV5-1 | ASSLGQGSAEQY
13 | TRBV28 | ASSRRTVGNTEAF
12 | TRBV7-9 | AGSLPSRNTEAF
14 | TRBV4-2 | ASSPGKDREYNEQF
12 | TRBV20-1 | SARLQGASMAQY
11 | TRBV4-3 | ASSQGTSSVLT
13 | TRBV11-2 | ASSAACHRNTEAF
14 | TRBV4-1 | TSNQEGTNSYNEQF
10 | TRBV9 | ASGARTDTQY
13 | TRBV15 | ATSRGQGPNYGYT
18 | TRBV6-2/TRBV6-3 | ASSYSPTGLYGGGSYEQY
13 | TRBV6-2/TRBV6-3 | ASSLLQGWYTEAF